This TCR beta chain comes out of a study of siplizumab effects on memory and regulatory T cells. This clone was counted once. CDR3 length equals 17 residues. V lost 0 bases to trimming and J lost 1 base; unmatched junction nucleotides: 8. Germline-derived CDR1 and CDR2 are SGHRS and YFSETQ. Repertoires were generated with immunoSEQ multiplex PCR, while TCRdb's copy carries only in-frame clones and drops some. The sample yields around 100,000 clones, roughly 93% seen once. This clonotype was obtained from a human donor in good health. The chain links TRBV5-1 to TRBJ2-5; 8 bases map to TRBD2. Sample: Tregs sorted from blood. The CDR3 loop reads CASSLGNGGGFQETQYF. CDR3 coding DNA: TGCGCCAGCAGCTTGGGCAATGGCGGGGGGTTCCAAGAGACCCAGTACTTC.